The clone carrying this T cell receptor (beta chain) is a singleton in its sample. Assay used: immunoSEQ multiplex PCR; TCRdb lists only in-frame clones, some missing. The table lists hundreds of thousands of clones, about 90% of them singletons. Trimming took 1 base from V and 11 from J; bases not matched to a gene: 5. The CDR3 has 13 residues. The V gene's germline CDR1 is PRHDT and CDR2 FYEKMQ (reference sequence). These data come from a study of blood T cell repertoires in COVID-19. Study context: Sources were T cells, B-cell-depleted T cells, or PBMCs; the material itself was cDNA or gDNA.

This TCR came from a woman between 25 and 40 years old who had recovered from COVID-19. The V call is TRBV13, the J call TRBJ1-1; 9 nucleotides line up with TRBD1. Specimen: peripheral blood. For the CDR3, the DNA is TGTGCCAGCAGCTTAGCACAGGGGGCAGACGCTTTCTTT. Translated: CASSLAQGADAFF.